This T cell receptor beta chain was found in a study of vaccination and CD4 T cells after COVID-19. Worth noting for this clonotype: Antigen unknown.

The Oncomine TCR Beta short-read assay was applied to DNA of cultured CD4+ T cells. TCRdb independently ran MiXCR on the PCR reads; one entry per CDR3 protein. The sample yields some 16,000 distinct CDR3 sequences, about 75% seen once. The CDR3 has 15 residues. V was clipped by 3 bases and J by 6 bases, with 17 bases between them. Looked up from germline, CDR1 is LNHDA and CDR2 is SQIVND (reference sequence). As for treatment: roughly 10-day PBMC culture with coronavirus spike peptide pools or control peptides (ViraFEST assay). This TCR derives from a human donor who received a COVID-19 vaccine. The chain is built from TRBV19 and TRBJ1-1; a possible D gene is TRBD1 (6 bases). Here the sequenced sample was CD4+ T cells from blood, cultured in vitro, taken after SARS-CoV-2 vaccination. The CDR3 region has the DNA TGTGCCAGTAGTATGAGCAGGGGCAGGGTCGCTGAAGCTTTCTTT. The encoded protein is CASSMSRGRVAEAFF. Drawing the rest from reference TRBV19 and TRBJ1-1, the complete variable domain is DGGITQSPKYLFRKEGQNVTLSCEQNLNHDAMYWYRQDPGQGLRLIYYSQIVNDFQKGDIAEGYSVSREKKESFPLTVTSAQKNPTAFYLCASSMSRGRVAEAFFGQGTRLTVV.